Following are 13 T cell receptor beta chains from one sample sequenced in a study of regulatory T cells in long-lasting Graves disease. To make TCR beta libraries, researchers used iRepertoire HTBI primers and Arm-PCR of CDR3 regions. One entry per CDR3 protein results from TCRdb running MiXCR on the multiplex PCR reads. The sample has more than 400,000 distinct CDR3 sequences, 16% seen once. Time point here: newly diagnosed GD, antithyroid drugs for less than 3 months. PBMC RNA served as the TCR library source. This sample was also put to use in a study of T cells in Graves' hyperthyroidism and ophthalmopathy.

The sample consisted of peripheral blood mononuclear cells (PBMCs), taken at new diagnosis, from a patient treated with antithyroid drugs. The origin of the receptors is a woman aged 25 to 39 with Graves disease.

The CDR3 sequence: CSVEPQGADTQYF. CDR3 coding DNA: TGCAGCGTTGAGCCCCAGGGGGCAGATACGCAGTATTTT. The chain carries TRBV29-1 and TRBJ2-3, with TRBD1 matching over 7 bases. This CDR3 is built from 13 residues. Unmatched junction bases numbered 4, after V lost 3 bases and J lost 4 bases. Per germline, CDR1 SQVTM and CDR2 ANQGSEA.

This clonotype was detected a few times. The rearrangement joins TRBV6-5 to TRBJ2-2; either TRBD1 or TRBD2 may supply D (6 bases each). Trimming cost V 2 bases and J 0 bases, with 13 bases left between them. CDR1 is MNHEY and CDR2 is SVGAGI in the germline V gene. This CDR3 region has 17 residues. In DNA form, the CDR3 reads TGTGCCAGCAGTTACAGGAGGGGGAGGACGAACACCGGGGAGCTGTTTTTT. Its translation: CASSYRRGRTNTGELFF.

The V call is TRBV28, the J call TRBJ2-7; 12 nucleotides line up with TRBD2. Trimming cost V 6 bases and J 1 base; bases outside gene matches: 4. The CDR3 is made up of 15 amino acids. The germline CDR1 and CDR2 sequences are MDHEN and SYDVKM. The CDR3 is CASSGGLAGSYEQYF. In DNA form, the CDR3 reads TGTGCCAGCAGCGGTGGACTAGCGGGGTCCTACGAGCAGTACTTC.

This clonotype was seen repeatedly, ten times or more. V and J are TRBV12-3 or TRBV12-4 and TRBJ1-1; D perhaps matches TRBD1 (5 bases). V dropped 5 bases and J dropped 1 base, with 14 bases sitting between them. The length of the CDR3 is 15 residues. As DNA, the CDR3 is TGTGCCAGCAGTGGGACTGAGAAGACGAACACTGAAGCTTTCTTT. Translated: CASSGTEKTNTEAFF.

Turning to this clonotype: This may stem from a read error, because a much larger clone lies one nucleotide away. J is TRBJ1-1 and V is TRBV18; D unresolved. Germline V gene data show CDR1 as KGHSH and CDR2 as LQKENI. The CDR3 covers 15 residues. The germline V and J ends were trimmed by 3 bases and 3 bases, with 14 bases remaining between them. The CDR3 coding sequence is TGTGCCAGCTCACCTTATTTCGAACCGGACACTGAAGCTTTCTTT. It is translated as CASSPYFEPDTEAFF.

This clonotype was recorded at least ten times. This chain uses TRBV15 with TRBJ1-5; 8 nucleotides match TRBD1. Germline assignment: CDR1 LNHNV and CDR2 YYDKDF (reference sequence). Losses at the gene ends were 5 bases for V and 8 bases for J; bases not matched to a gene: 11. This CDR3 contains 15 residues. The CDR3 sequence: CATSSLQDREEPQHF. The CDR3 bases are TGTGCCACCAGCTCACTACAGGACAGGGAAGAGCCCCAGCATTTT. The full variable domain, completed using reference TRBV15 and TRBJ1-5, is DAMVIQNPRYQVTQFGKPVTLSCSQTLNHNVMYWYQQKSSQAPKLLFHYYDKDFNNEADTPDNFQSRRPNTSFCFLDIRSPGLGDTAMYLCATSSLQDREEPQHFGDGTRLSIL.

The V gene is TRBV13, the J gene TRBJ2-1; 10 bases line up with TRBD1. Germline V CDR1 and CDR2: PRHDT, FYEKMQ (reference sequence). This CDR3 contains 14 residues. Trimming removed 6 bases from V and 5 bases from J; junction bases left unmatched: 4. The CDR3 sequence: CASRTGGDDNEQFF. The CDR3 DNA reads TGTGCCAGCAGGACAGGGGGCGATGACAATGAGCAGTTCTTC.

There are many counts of this clonotype. The chain links TRBV7-2 to TRBJ2-3; perhaps D is TRBD1 or TRBD2 (6 bases each). Trimming pared 2 bases from V and 4 bases from J, leaving 13 bases between. Germline V gene sequence: CDR1 SGHTA, CDR2 FQGNSA. The CDR3 spans 15 residues. CDR3 amino acids: CASSLLGGLADTQYF. CDR3 nucleotides: TGTGCCAGCAGCTTATTAGGGGGGTTGGCAGATACGCAGTATTTT.

This clonotype was seen more than once but under ten times. The chain has TRBV6-5 and TRBJ1-1; D gene ambiguous. Germline V CDR1 and CDR2: MNHEY, SVGAGI. This CDR3 has 13 amino acids. Trimming cost V 2 bases and J 10 bases, with 14 bases left between them. The DNA of the CDR3 is TGTGCCAGCAGTTACGCAGAGGGTTCGATAGCTTTCTTT. This codes for CASSYAEGSIAFF.

The rearrangement joins TRBV28 to TRBJ2-5, with 9 nucleotides matching TRBD1. The CDR3 consists of 16 residues. CDR1 is MDHEN and CDR2 is SYDVKM in the germline V gene. V shed 6 bases and J 2 bases; nucleotides not matched to a gene: 10. The CDR3 nucleotides read TGTGCCAGCAGATCCGGGACAGGGTGGGGGCAAGAGACCCAGTACTTC. Translated: CASRSGTGWGQETQYF.

This clonotype turned up a few times. The genes are TRBV28 and TRBJ2-7, with TRBD2 as a possible D gene (5 bases). Trimming removed 2 bases at V and 8 bases at J, with 10 bases between. CDR1 is MDHEN and CDR2 is SYDVKM in the germline V gene. The CDR3 has 12 residues. CDR3 coding DNA: TGTGCCAGCAGTTTAGAGGGTGGCAAGCAGTACTTC. Protein product: CASSLEGGKQYF.

This clonotype came up many times. The chain uses TRBV9 and TRBJ2-1; a weak D match, TRBD1 (6 bases). Per germline, CDR1 SGDLS and CDR2 YYNGEE. V lost 1 base, J lost 4 bases, and 15 bases lay in between. This CDR3 spans 16 amino acids. CDR3 in amino acids: CASSVNPGERYNEQFF. The CDR3 DNA reads as TGTGCCAGCAGCGTAAATCCAGGGGAAAGATACAATGAGCAGTTCTTC.

This chain's CDR3 is CASGTGRGELFF. For the CDR3, the DNA is TGTGCCTCCGGGACAGGGCGCGGGGAGCTGTTTTTT. The chain links TRBV9 to TRBJ2-2, with TRBD1 identical over 9 bases. CDR3 length: 12 amino acids. Germline CDR1 and CDR2: SGDLS and YYNGEE. V trimming: 10 bases; J trimming: 7 bases; junction bases outside the gene matches: 5.